This T cell receptor (beta chain) was recorded in a study of CD4 T cells in relation to SARS-CoV-2 and coronaviruses. Study information: No peptide or an HIV-1 Nef peptide pool served as negative control. The study's findings and limits: Pre-pandemic and post-infection samples never came from the same donor.

This clone was detected only once. Its antigen is still unknown. This table comes from immunoSEQ multiplex PCR, and its TCRdb copy is limited to in-frame clones, with some not included. The sample lists some 20,000 clones; 78% were seen once. Germline V gene sequence: CDR1 KGHSH, CDR2 LQKENI. The V and J ends lost 6 bases and 5 bases, in that order; junction bases with no gene match: 5. The CDR3 contains 14 residues. The unexposed donors gave CD4+ T cells in about 2011-2019, prior to COVID-19. Isolation of CD4+ T cells took place after approximately 11 days in culture. As cell numbers allowed, unexposed-donor CD4+ T cells faced SARS-CoV-2 S/N and four cold-coronavirus spikes. Half the medium was replaced with IL-2 medium on days 3 and 7.

Sequenced input: CD4+ T cells from PBMCs, cultured in vitro. This clonotype originated in a human donor in good health. This chain uses TRBV18 with TRBJ1-5, with TRBD1 matching 9 bases. This CDR3 is CASSGGQGYQPQHF. In DNA form, the CDR3 reads TGTGCCAGCTCGGGGGGACAGGGCTATCAGCCCCAGCATTTT.